This T cell receptor beta chain originates from a study of blood T cell repertoires in COVID-19. Looking at the study overall: Sources were T cells, B-cell-depleted T cells, or PBMCs; the material itself was cDNA or gDNA.

This clone was found once. The CDR3 loop spans 14 amino acids. Germline values: CDR1 WSHSY, CDR2 SAAADI. With V trimmed by 5 bases and J by 1 base, 4 bases remained unmatched. Sequenced by immunoSEQ multiplex PCR; TCRdb stores in-frame clones only, minus some. The sample carries approximately 170,000 clones, approximately 86% recorded once. This TCR was sampled from a man aged 80 or over with COVID-19, enrolled during active disease. The chain combines TRBV10-2 with TRBJ1-1, with TRBD1 identical over 7 bases. The sample taken for sequencing was peripheral blood. CDR3 sequence reads: CASSRGTANTEAFF. DNA for the CDR3: TGCGCCAGCAGTCGGGGGACAGCGAACACTGAAGCTTTCTTT.